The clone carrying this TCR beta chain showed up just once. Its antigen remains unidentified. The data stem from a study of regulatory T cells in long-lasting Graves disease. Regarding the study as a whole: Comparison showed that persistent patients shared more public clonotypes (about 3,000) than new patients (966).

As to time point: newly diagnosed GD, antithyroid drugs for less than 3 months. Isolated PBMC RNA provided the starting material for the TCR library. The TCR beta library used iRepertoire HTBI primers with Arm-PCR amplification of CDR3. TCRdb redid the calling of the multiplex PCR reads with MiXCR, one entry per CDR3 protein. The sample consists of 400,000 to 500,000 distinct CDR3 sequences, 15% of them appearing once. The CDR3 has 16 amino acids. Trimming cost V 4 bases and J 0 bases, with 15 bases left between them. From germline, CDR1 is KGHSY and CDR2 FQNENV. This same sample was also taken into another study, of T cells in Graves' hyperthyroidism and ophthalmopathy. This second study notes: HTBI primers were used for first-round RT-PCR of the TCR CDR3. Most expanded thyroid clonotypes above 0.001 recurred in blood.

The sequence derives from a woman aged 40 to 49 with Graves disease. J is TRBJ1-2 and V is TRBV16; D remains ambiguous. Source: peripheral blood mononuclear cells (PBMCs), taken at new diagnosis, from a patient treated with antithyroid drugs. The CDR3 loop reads CASSLGGGTPNYGYTF. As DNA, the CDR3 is TGTGCCAGCAGCCTCGGTGGTGGCACCCCTAACTATGGCTACACCTTC.